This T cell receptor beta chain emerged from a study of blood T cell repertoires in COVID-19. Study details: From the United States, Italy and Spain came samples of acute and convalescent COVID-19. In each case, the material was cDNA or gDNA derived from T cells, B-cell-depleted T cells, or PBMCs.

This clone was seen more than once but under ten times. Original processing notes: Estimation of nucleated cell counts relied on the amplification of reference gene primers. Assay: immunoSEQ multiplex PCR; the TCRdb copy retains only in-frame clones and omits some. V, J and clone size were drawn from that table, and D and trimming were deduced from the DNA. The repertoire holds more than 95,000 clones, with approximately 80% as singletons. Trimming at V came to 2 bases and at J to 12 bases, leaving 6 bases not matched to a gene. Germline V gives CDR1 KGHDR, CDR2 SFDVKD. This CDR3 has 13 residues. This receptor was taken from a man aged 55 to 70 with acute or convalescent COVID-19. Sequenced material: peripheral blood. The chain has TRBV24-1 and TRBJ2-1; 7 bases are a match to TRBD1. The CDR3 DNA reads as TGTGCCACCAGTGATTACGGGACAGCGACGCAGTTCTTC. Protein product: CATSDYGTATQFF.